Sequencing of this T cell receptor beta chain was carried out in a study of T cell responses to AZD1222 COVID-19 vaccine. Germline V gene data show CDR1 as MDHEN and CDR2 as SYDVKM. The CDR3 covers 13 residues. Trimming pared 10 bases from V and 6 bases from J, leaving 18 bases between. The study's findings and limits: Vaccine-associated CD4 TCRs spanned spike, dominant at 160-218 and 743-854. Spike-specific TCR depth and breadth grew after two AZD1222 doses. Most donors were white British, females outnumbered males, and clonal diversity was possibly underestimated.

Using immunoSEQ multiplex PCR, the repertoire was profiled, and TCRdb retains in-frame clones only, with some absent. Of 200,000 or so clones in the sample, around 87% were seen once. About this clone: Antigen specificity is unknown.

The clonotype originates from an adult in good health. The chain links TRBV28 to TRBJ1-2; D uncertain. Material: peripheral blood, obtained on day 0 of MenACWY control vaccination. This chain's CDR3 is CATRTPGTDGYTF. CDR3 DNA sequence: TGTGCCACCAGAACCCCGGGAACCGATGGCTACACCTTC.